The 19 T cell receptor beta chains given below trace back to one sample, sequenced in a study of blood T cell repertoires in COVID-19. Repertoires were generated with immunoSEQ multiplex PCR, while TCRdb's copy carries only in-frame clones and drops some. Among 75,000 to 90,000 clones listed, roughly 86% were seen once. The specimen was peripheral blood. The source of these receptors is a man older than 75 with active or convalescent COVID-19.

This clone appeared a single time. The CDR3 here is CASMSRGRRSGYTF. In nucleotides, the CDR3 is TGTGCCAGTATGTCCCGTGGCAGGAGGTCGGGCTACACCTTC. The chain combines TRBV19 with TRBJ1-2; the D is unclear. The CDR3 spans 14 residues. Germline loops: CDR1 LNHDA, CDR2 SQIVND (reference sequence). Trimming pared 7 bases from V and 8 bases from J, leaving 20 bases between.

This rearrangement joins TRBV6-2 or TRBV6-3 to TRBJ2-2, with 7 bases fitting TRBD1. The germline gives CDR1 MNHEY, CDR2 SVGEGT. The CDR3 loop spans 15 amino acids. Trimming cost V 1 base and J 5 bases; bases outside gene matches: 4. The CDR3 nucleotides are TGTGCCAGCAGTTACTTGGGGACAGATACCGGGGAGCTGTTTTTT. This sequence encodes CASSYLGTDTGELFF.

The chain links TRBV18 to TRBJ1-5; TRBD1 matches at 8 bases. The CDR3 length is 15 residues. Trimming took 6 bases from V and 6 from J; bases not matched to a gene: 10. Looked up from germline, CDR1 is KGHSH and CDR2 is LQKENI. The CDR3, as DNA: TGTGCCAGCTCCCAAGGACAGGGAAGAGGTCAGCCCCAGCATTTT. Its translation: CASSQGQGRGQPQHF.

This clone was detected only once. The CDR3 sequence: CASSFTTSPIGTDTQYF. The CDR3 DNA sequence: TGTGCCAGCAGTTTCACGACTAGTCCTATCGGCACAGATACGCAGTATTTT. The rearrangement uses TRBV27 and TRBJ2-3; D is possibly TRBD2 (6 bases). Germline CDR1 and CDR2: MNHEY and SMNVEV (reference sequence). The CDR3 runs 17 residues. V was pared by 3 bases and J by 1 base, with 17 bases between.

The rearrangement uses TRBV27 and TRBJ2-2; the match to TRBD1 covers 8 bases. The trim removed 2 bases at V and 1 base at J, leaving 3 bases unmatched. The CDR3 loop spans 16 amino acids. Germline values: CDR1 MNHEY, CDR2 SMNVEV (reference sequence). The CDR3 sequence is CASSLMGQVNTGELFF. In DNA, the CDR3 is TGTGCCAGCAGTTTAATGGGACAGGTGAACACCGGGGAGCTGTTTTTT.

The V and J genes are TRBV10-1 and TRBJ2-3; 11 nucleotides match TRBD2. This CDR3 comprises 16 residues. Trimming cost V 2 bases and J 2 bases; bases outside gene matches: 3. Germline V gene sequence: CDR1 WNHNN, CDR2 SYGVQD (reference sequence). The CDR3 sequence is CASSEGTSGYTDTQYF. DNA of the CDR3: TGCGCCAGCAGTGAGGGGACTAGCGGATACACAGATACGCAGTATTTT.

The chain couples TRBV3-1 (or the pseudogene TRBV3-2) to TRBJ2-7; 10 positions match TRBD2. Unmatched junction bases numbered 7, after V lost 1 base and J lost 4 bases. CDR1 is LGHDT, CDR2 YNNKEL, per germline (reference sequence). This CDR3 spans 16 amino acids. In DNA form, the CDR3 reads TGTGCCAGCAGCCAAGGAGTCTCTAGCGGGAGTTACGAGCAGTACGTC. It specifies CASSQGVSSGSYEQYV.

The chain is built from TRBV6-2 or TRBV6-3 and TRBJ2-1, with 16 bases aligning to TRBD2. This CDR3 is built from 16 residues. The germline V gene encodes CDR1 MNHEY and CDR2 SVGEGT. With 6 bases clipped from V and 7 bases from J, the junction kept 6 bases outside the gene matches. This CDR3 reads CASSKGLAGGRNEQFF. CDR3 bases: TGTGCCAGCAGCAAGGGACTAGCGGGAGGGAGGAATGAGCAGTTCTTC.

V usage is TRBV27 and J usage is TRBJ1-1; TRBD1 agrees at 9 bases. This CDR3 has 15 residues. Germline V gives CDR1 MNHEY, CDR2 SMNVEV (reference sequence). V was pared by 5 bases and J by 7 bases, with 11 bases of the junction left unmatched. In nucleotides, the CDR3 is TGTGCCAGCAGTCCCCAAGGGACAGGGTATGGTGAAGCTTTCTTT. Translation: CASSPQGTGYGEAFF.

V usage is TRBV27 and J usage is TRBJ1-5; 8 bases map to TRBD1. Germline V gene data show CDR1 as MNHEY and CDR2 as SMNVEV (reference sequence). The junction had 9 bases not matched to a gene; V was cut back by 5 bases and J by 9 bases. This CDR3 is 14 amino acids long. The CDR3 DNA reads as TGTGCCAGCAGTCCCGGACAGGGCCCGGGGCCCCAGCATTTT. It codes for CASSPGQGPGPQHF.

This clone was observed a few times. The rearrangement uses TRBV5-4 and TRBJ1-4; possibly TRBD1 for D (6 bases). The CDR3 spans 15 residues. Germline loops: CDR1 SGHNT, CDR2 YYREEE (reference sequence). Trimming cost V 3 bases and J 5 bases, with 14 bases left between them. The CDR3 DNA reads as TGTGCCAGCAGCTCTCAGGACAGAGCCAATGAAAAACTGTTTTTT. It yields the protein CASSSQDRANEKLFF.

The rearrangement links TRBV9 to TRBJ1-2; 7 nucleotides align to TRBD1. This CDR3 comprises 15 residues. With V trimmed by 4 bases and J by 8 bases, 14 bases remained unmatched. Germline V lookup: CDR1 SGDLS, CDR2 YYNGEE. CDR3 nucleotide sequence: TGTGCCAGCAGCTACACCGGGACAGCCAATGGAGGCTACACCTTC. As protein: CASSYTGTANGGYTF.

The gene calls are TRBV28 and TRBJ2-7; D possibly corresponds to TRBD1 (6 bases). This CDR3 is built from 15 residues. CDR1 is MDHEN and CDR2 is SYDVKM in the germline V gene. V was pared by 6 bases and J by 9 bases, with 24 bases between. The CDR3 region is CASRSRGRGSDGQYV. The CDR3 region has the DNA TGTGCCAGCAGATCCAGGGGCAGGGGAAGCGATGGGCAGTACGTC.

V gene TRBV11-2 combines with J gene TRBJ2-2, with TRBD2 identical over 8 bases. Germline CDR1 SGHAT, CDR2 FQNNGV. This CDR3 is built from 16 residues. Losses at the gene ends were 7 bases for V and 1 base for J; bases not matched to a gene: 8. In DNA, the CDR3 is TGTGCCAGCAACCGGGGGGGGCAGGGGAACACCGGGGAGCTGTTTTTT. Protein product: CASNRGGQGNTGELFF.

The rearrangement links TRBV5-5 to TRBJ1-5; D may be TRBD1 (5 bases). The CDR3 consists of 15 residues. V lost 3 bases, J lost 0 bases, and 10 bases lay in between. The germline CDR1 and CDR2 sequences are SGHKS and YYEKEE (reference sequence). CDR3 in amino acids: CASSSGLYSNQPQHF. In nucleotides, the CDR3 is TGTGCCAGCAGCTCAGGGCTTTATAGCAATCAGCCCCAGCATTTT.

This clone was picked up a small number of times. V and J are TRBV7-9 and TRBJ1-6; TRBD1 matches 7 bases. Germline V lookup: CDR1 SEHNR, CDR2 FQNEAQ (reference sequence). V shed 3 bases, J shed 8 bases, and the junction held 7 bases outside the gene matches. CDR3 length equals 15 residues. CDR3 residues: CASSFIGGRDSPLHF. CDR3 in DNA: TGTGCCAGCAGCTTTATAGGGGGCAGGGATTCACCCCTCCACTTT.

The chain couples TRBV21-1 to TRBJ2-3; TRBD1 is the table's D call and was not checked against the DNA. TRBV21-1 is annotated as a pseudogene. The CDR3 has 17 residues. For the CDR3, the DNA is TGTGCCAGCAGCCCCGGGACAGGGGGCGCGGGGACAGATACGCAGTATTTT. Protein sequence: CASSPGTGGAGTDTQYF.

The chain has TRBV4-2 and TRBJ2-5, with TRBD2 matching 8 bases. V trimming: 1 base; J trimming: 2 bases; junction bases outside the gene matches: 3. Germline CDR1 LGHNA, CDR2 YNFKEQ. The CDR3 contains 15 residues. The CDR3 spells CASSQGTSLQETQYF. The CDR3 DNA reads TGTGCCAGCAGCCAAGGGACTAGCTTACAAGAGACCCAGTACTTC.

The chain combines TRBV18 with TRBJ2-5; D is unresolved. Per the germline V gene, CDR1 is KGHSH and CDR2 is LQKENI. V was trimmed by 6 bases and J by 2 bases, leaving 13 bases between them. CDR3 length: 14 amino acids. The CDR3 reads CASSLTEEQETQYF. CDR3 DNA sequence: TGTGCCAGCTCCCTAACCGAGGAGCAAGAGACCCAGTACTTC.